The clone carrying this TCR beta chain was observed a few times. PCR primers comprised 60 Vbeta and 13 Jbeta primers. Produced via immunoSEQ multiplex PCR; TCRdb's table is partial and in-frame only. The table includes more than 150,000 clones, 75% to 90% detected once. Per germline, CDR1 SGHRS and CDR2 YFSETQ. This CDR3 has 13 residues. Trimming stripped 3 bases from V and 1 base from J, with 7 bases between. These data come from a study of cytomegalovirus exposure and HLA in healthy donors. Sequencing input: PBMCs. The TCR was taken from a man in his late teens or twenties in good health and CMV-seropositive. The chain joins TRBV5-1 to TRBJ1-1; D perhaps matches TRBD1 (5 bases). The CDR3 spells CASSSGSNTEAFF. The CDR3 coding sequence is TGCGCCAGCAGCTCAGGGTCGAACACTGAAGCTTTCTTT. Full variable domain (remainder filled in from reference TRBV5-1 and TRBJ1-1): KAGVTQTPRYLIKTRGQQVTLSCSPISGHRSVSWYQQTPGQGLQFLFEYFSETQRNKGNFPGRFSGRQFSNSRSEMNVSTLELGDSALYLCASSSGSNTEAFFGQGTRLTVV.